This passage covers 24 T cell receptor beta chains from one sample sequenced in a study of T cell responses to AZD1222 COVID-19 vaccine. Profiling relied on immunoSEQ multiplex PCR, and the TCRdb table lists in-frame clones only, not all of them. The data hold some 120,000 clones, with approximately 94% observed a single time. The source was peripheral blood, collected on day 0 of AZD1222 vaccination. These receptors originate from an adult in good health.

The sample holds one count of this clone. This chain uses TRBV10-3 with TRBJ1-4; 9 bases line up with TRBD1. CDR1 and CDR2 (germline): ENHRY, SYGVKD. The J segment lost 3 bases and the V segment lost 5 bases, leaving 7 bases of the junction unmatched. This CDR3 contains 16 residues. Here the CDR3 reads CAISNGQGRANEKLFF. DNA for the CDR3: TGTGCCATCAGTAACGGACAGGGGCGAGCTAATGAAAAACTGTTTTTT.

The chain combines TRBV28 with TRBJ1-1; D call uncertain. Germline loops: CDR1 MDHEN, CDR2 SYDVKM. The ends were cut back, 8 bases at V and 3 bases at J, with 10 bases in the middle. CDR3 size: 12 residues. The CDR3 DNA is TGTGCCAGCCGGGGAGGGTACACTGAAGCTTTCTTT. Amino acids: CASRGGYTEAFF.

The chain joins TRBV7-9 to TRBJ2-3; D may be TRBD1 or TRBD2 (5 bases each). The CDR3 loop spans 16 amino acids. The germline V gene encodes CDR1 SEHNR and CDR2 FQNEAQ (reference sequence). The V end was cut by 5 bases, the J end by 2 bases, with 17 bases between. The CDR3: CASSKRGTSPTDTQYF. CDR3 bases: TGTGCCAGCAGCAAAAGAGGGACGTCTCCCACAGATACGCAGTATTTT.

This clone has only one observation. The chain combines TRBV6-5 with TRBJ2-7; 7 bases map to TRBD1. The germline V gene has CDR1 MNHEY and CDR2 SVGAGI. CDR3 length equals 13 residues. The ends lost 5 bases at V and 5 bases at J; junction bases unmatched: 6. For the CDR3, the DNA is TGTGCCAGCAGTCGACAGGGTTTCCACGAGCAGTACTTC. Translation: CASSRQGFHEQYF.

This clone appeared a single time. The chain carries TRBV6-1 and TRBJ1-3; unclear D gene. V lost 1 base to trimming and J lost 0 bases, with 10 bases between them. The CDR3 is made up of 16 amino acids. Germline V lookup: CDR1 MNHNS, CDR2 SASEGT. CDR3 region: CASSEVELTSGNTIYF. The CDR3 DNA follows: TGTGCCAGCAGTGAAGTGGAGTTAACCTCTGGAAACACCATATATTTT.

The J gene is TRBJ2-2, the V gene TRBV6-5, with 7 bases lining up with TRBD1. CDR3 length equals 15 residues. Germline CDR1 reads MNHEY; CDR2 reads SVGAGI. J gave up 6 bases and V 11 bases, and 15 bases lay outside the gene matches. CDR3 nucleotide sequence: TGTGCCCATCACAAACGACAGGGCGGTGCCGGGGAGCTGTTTTTT. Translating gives CAHHKRQGGAGELFF.

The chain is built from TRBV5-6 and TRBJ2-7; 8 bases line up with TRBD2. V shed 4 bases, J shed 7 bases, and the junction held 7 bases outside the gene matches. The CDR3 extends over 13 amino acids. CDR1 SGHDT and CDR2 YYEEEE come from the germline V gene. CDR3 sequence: CASSLTSGREQYF. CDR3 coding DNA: TGTGCCAGCAGCCTTACTAGCGGCAGAGAGCAGTACTTC.

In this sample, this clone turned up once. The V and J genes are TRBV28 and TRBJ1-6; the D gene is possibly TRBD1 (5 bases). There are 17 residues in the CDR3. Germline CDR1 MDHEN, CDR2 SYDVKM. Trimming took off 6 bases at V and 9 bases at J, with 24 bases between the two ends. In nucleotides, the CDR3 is TGTGCCAGCAGATCACAGGTGTGGGTTGTCGGTGGTTCACCCCTCCACTTT. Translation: CASRSQVWVVGGSPLHF.

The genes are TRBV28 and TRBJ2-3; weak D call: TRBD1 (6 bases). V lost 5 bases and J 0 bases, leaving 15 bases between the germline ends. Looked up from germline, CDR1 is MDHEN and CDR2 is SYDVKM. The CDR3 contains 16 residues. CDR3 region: CASSPIDRPSTDTQYF. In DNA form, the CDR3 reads TGTGCCAGCAGTCCCATAGACAGGCCCAGCACAGATACGCAGTATTTT.

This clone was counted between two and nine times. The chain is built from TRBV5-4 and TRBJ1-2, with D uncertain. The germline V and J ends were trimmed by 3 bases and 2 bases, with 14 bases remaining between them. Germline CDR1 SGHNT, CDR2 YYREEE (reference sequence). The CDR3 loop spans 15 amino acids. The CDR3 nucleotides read TGTGCCAGCAGCTCAGCGACAAGCGGCAACTATGGCTACACCTTC. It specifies CASSSATSGNYGYTF.

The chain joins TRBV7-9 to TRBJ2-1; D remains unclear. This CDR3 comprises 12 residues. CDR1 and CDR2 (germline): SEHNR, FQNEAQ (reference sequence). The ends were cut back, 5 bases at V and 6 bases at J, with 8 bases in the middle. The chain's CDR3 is CASSQPFNEQFF. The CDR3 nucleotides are TGTGCCAGCAGCCAGCCCTTCAATGAGCAGTTCTTC.

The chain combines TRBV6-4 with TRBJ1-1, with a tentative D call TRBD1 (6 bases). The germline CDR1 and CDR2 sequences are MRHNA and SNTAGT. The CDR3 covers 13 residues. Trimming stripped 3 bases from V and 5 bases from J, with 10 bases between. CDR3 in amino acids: CASSEWQGTEAFF. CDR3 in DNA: TGTGCCAGCAGTGAATGGCAGGGGACTGAAGCTTTCTTT.

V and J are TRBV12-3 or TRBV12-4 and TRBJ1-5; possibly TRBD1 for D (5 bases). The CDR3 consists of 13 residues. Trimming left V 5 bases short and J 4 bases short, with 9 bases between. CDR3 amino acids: CASSQGGNQPQHF. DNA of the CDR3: TGTGCCAGCAGTCAGGGAGGAAATCAGCCCCAGCATTTT.

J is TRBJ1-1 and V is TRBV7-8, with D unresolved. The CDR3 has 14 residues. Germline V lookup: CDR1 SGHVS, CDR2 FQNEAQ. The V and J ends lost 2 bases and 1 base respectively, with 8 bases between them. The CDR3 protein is CASSLRHPNTEAFF. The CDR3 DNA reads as TGTGCCAGCAGCTTAAGACACCCGAACACTGAAGCTTTCTTT.

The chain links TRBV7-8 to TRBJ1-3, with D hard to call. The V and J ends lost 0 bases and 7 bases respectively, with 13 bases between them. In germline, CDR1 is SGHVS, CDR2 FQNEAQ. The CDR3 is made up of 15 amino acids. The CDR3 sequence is CASSLAPVLSNTIYF. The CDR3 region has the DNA TGTGCCAGCAGCTTAGCCCCCGTTCTGTCGAACACCATATATTTT.

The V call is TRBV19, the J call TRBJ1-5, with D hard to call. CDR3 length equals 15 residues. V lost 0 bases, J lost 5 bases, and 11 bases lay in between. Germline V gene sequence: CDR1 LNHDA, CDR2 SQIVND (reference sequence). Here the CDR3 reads CASSIDPGGDQPQHF. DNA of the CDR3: TGTGCCAGTAGTATAGATCCGGGTGGGGATCAGCCCCAGCATTTT. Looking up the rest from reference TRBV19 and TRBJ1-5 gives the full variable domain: DGGITQSPKYLFRKEGQNVTLSCEQNLNHDAMYWYRQDPGQGLRLIYYSQIVNDFQKGDIAEGYSVSREKKESFPLTVTSAQKNPTAFYLCASSIDPGGDQPQHFGDGTRLSIL.

CDR3 in amino acids: CASSSLTRGAYEQYF. DNA for the CDR3: TGTGCCAGCAGCTCTTTGACCCGGGGGGCCTACGAGCAGTACTTC. This chain uses TRBV11-2 with TRBJ2-7, with 7 nucleotides matching TRBD2. CDR1 is SGHAT and CDR2 is FQNNGV in the germline V gene. CDR3 size: 15 residues. Trimming at V came to 4 bases and at J to 2 bases, leaving 8 bases not matched to a gene. Full variable domain (remainder filled in from reference TRBV11-2 and TRBJ2-7): EAGVAQSPRYKIIEKRQSVAFWCNPISGHATLYWYQQILGQGPKLLIQFQNNGVVDDSQLPKDRFSAERLKGVDSTLKIQPAKLEDSAVYLCASSSLTRGAYEQYFGPGTRLTVT.

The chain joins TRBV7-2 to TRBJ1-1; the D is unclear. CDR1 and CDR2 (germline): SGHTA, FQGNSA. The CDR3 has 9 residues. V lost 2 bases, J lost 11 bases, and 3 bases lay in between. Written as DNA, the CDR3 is TGTGCCAGCAGCTTAAGGGCTTTCTTT. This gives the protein CASSLRAFF.

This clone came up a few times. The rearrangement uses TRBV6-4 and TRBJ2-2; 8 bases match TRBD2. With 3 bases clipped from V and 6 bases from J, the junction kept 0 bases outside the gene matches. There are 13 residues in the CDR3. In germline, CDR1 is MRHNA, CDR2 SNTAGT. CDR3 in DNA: TGTGCCAGCAGTGAGCGGGAGGCCGGGGAGCTGTTTTTT. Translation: CASSEREAGELFF.

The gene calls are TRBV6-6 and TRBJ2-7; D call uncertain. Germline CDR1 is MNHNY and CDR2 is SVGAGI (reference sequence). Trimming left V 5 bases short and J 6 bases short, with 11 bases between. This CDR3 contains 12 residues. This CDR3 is CASSPVYTEQYF. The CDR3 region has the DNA TGTGCCAGCAGTCCCGTGTATACCGAGCAGTACTTC.

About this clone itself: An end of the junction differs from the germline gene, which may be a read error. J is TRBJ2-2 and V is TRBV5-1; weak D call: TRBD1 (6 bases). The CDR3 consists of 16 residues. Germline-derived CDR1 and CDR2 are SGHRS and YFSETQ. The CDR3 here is CASSLQGIPNSGELFF. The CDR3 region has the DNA TGCGCCAGCAGCTTACAGGGTATTCCAAACAGCGGGGAGCTGTTTTTT. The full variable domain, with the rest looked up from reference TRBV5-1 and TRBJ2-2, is KAGVTQTPRYLIKTRGQQVTLSCSPISGHRSVSWYQQTPGQGLQFLFEYFSETQRNKGNFPGRFSGRQFSNSRSEMNVSTLELGDSALYLCASSLQGIPNSGELFFGEGSRLTVL.

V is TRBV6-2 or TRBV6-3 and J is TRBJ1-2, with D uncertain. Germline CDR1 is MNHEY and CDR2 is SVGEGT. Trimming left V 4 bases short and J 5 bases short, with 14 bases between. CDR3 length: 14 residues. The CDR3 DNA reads TGTGCCAGCAGTTTCGAGGGTTTCCGATATGGCTACACCTTC. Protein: CASSFEGFRYGYTF.

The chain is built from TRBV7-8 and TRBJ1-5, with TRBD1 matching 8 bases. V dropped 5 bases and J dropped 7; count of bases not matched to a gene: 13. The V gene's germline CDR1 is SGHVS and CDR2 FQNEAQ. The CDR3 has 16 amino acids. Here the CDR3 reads CASSGGNRDRLQPQHF. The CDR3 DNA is TGTGCCAGCAGCGGAGGAAACCGGGACAGGCTGCAGCCCCAGCATTTT.

The CDR3: CASSLLPLAYNEQFF. As DNA, the CDR3 is TGTGCCAGCAGCTTACTCCCGCTAGCCTACAATGAGCAGTTCTTC. This chain links TRBV7-2 with TRBJ2-1; D unclear. The CDR3 totals 15 residues. In germline, CDR1 is SGHTA, CDR2 FQGNSA. V was shortened by 2 bases and J by 2 bases, with 10 bases between the two germline ends.